The next 13 T cell receptor beta chains were all read from a single sample in a study of cytomegalovirus exposure and HLA in healthy donors (dated by TCRdb to 2015 to 2018). Library method: the immunoSEQ multiplex PCR assay. For the multiplex PCR, a mixture combining 60 forward primers for TCR Vbeta segments and 13 reverse primers for TCR Jbeta segments was used. Held by TCRdb, this immuneACCESS table contains in-frame sequences only and omits some clones. Under half of the omission traces to an unresolved V gene where checked; the cause of the rest is unknown. Counted in this sample were about 130,000 clones; 80% of them appeared once. About 2.2% of the sample is taken by the ten largest. Specimen: PBMCs. The receptor set was obtained from a man aged 25-40 years in good health and CMV-seronegative.

The chain has TRBV19 and TRBJ2-2; 9 bases line up with TRBD1. This CDR3 has 15 residues. J gave up 4 bases and V 6 bases, and 6 bases lay outside the gene matches. Germline V gene data show CDR1 as LNHDA and CDR2 as SQIVND (reference sequence). As DNA, the CDR3 is TGTGCCAGTAGGGAACAGGGGGCGGGCACCGGGGAGCTGTTTTTT. Protein product: CASREQGAGTGELFF.

The rearrangement uses TRBV5-1 and TRBJ1-5, with D perhaps TRBD1 (5 bases). The CDR3 sequence is 15 residues long. The germline V gene has CDR1 SGHRS and CDR2 YFSETQ. The V and J ends lost 1 base and 5 bases respectively, with 13 bases between them. CDR3 region: CASSLRSGGDQPQHF. The CDR3 DNA reads as TGCGCCAGCAGCTTGCGAAGTGGGGGGGATCAGCCCCAGCATTTT.

This chain links TRBV18 with TRBJ2-3, with D maybe TRBD2 (5 bases). The V gene's germline CDR1 is KGHSH and CDR2 LQKENI. CDR3 size: 14 residues. The V gene lost 0 bases and the J gene lost 1 base, with 5 bases spanning the gap. CDR3 protein: CASSPPSGTDTQYF. CDR3 nucleotides: TGTGCCAGCTCACCACCTAGCGGCACAGATACGCAGTATTTT.

This clone was counted between two and nine times. The CDR3 coding sequence is TGTGCCAGCAGTTTAACGGACTACACTGAAGCTTTCTTT. It translates to CASSLTDYTEAFF. V usage is TRBV28 and J usage is TRBJ1-1; no reliable D call. Between the trimmed V and J ends, which lost 2 bases and 3 bases, there was a span of 7 bases. Germline loops: CDR1 MDHEN, CDR2 SYDVKM. The CDR3 is 13 residues long.

The gene calls are TRBV5-1 and TRBJ2-3; 9 bases match TRBD2. CDR3 length equals 16 residues. The germline CDR1 and CDR2 sequences are SGHRS and YFSETQ. Trimming removed 0 bases from V and 2 bases from J; junction bases left unmatched: 4. CDR3 nucleotide sequence: TGCGCCAGCAGCTTGGGGGGGACTAGCCCCACAGATACGCAGTATTTT. It yields the protein CASSLGGTSPTDTQYF.

With regard to this clone: At one end the junction does not follow the germline gene, possibly because of a read error. This chain's CDR3 is CLTGYNYGYTF. As DNA, the CDR3 is TGCCTGACAGGGTATAACTATGGCTACACCTTC. The V gene is TRBV28, the J gene TRBJ1-2, with 7 bases that match TRBD1. Germline values: CDR1 MDHEN, CDR2 SYDVKM. This CDR3 contains 11 residues.

CDR3 DNA sequence: TGCGCCAGCAGCTTGGGGTCGTCCCAAGCCTCACCCCTCCACTTT. Translation: CASSLGSSQASPLHF. The rearrangement links TRBV5-1 to TRBJ1-6; D gene ambiguous. V lost 0 bases and J 10 bases, leaving 14 bases between the germline ends. Germline CDR1 is SGHRS and CDR2 is YFSETQ. The CDR3 loop spans 15 amino acids.

The rearrangement links TRBV11-2 to TRBJ1-2; D may be TRBD1 (6 bases). Germline V gene data show CDR1 as SGHAT and CDR2 as FQNNGV. The CDR3 contains 14 residues. V lost 1 base and J 4 bases, leaving 10 bases between the germline ends. DNA of the CDR3: TGTGCCAGCAGCTTAGGGACAGCGGCCTATGGCTACACCTTC. Its protein is CASSLGTAAYGYTF.

The chain joins TRBV19 to TRBJ2-5, with 7 bases identical to TRBD2. This CDR3 has 16 amino acids. Trimming took 5 bases from V and 10 from J; bases not matched to a gene: 19. Germline lookup yields CDR1 LNHDA and CDR2 SQIVND (reference sequence). The CDR3 DNA reads TGTGCCAGTAGTCCCTTAGCGGGCCAACAAAGGGTGAGCCAGTACTTC. Its protein product is CASSPLAGQQRVSQYF.

Comments on this clone: An end of the junction does not agree with germline; a read error may underlie this. The V and J genes are TRBV7-9 and TRBJ1-4; weak D call: TRBD1 (6 bases). Germline V gives CDR1 SEHNR, CDR2 FQNEAQ (reference sequence). The CDR3 loop spans 16 amino acids. The CDR3 region is CSSSFYQGIANEKLFF. The CDR3 DNA follows: TGTTCCAGCAGCTTTTACCAGGGGATAGCTAATGAAAAACTGTTTTTT.

The chain combines TRBV10-3 with TRBJ2-5; a weak D match, TRBD2 (6 bases). CDR3 length: 13 amino acids. Germline loops: CDR1 ENHRY, CDR2 SYGVKD. Trimming stripped 4 bases from V and 3 bases from J, with 9 bases between. The CDR3, as DNA: TGTGCCATCAGTGCCGGGGAGGAAGAGACCCAGTACTTC. It encodes CAISAGEEETQYF.

This clone was seen more than once but under ten times. The CDR3 nucleotides are TGTGCCAGCACTCCGGGACTAGCTTATGGTGAGCAGTTCTTC. Its translation is CASTPGLAYGEQFF. V and J are TRBV6-1 and TRBJ2-1; 9 nucleotides line up with TRBD2. CDR3 length: 14 residues. Germline V gives CDR1 MNHNS, CDR2 SASEGT. The V and J ends lost 7 bases and 9 bases, in that order; junction bases with no gene match: 10.

With regard to this clone: One end of the junction fails to match germline, which may point to a read error. This chain connects TRBV7-9 to TRBJ2-3, with D uncertain. Per the germline V gene, CDR1 is SEHNR and CDR2 is FQNEAQ (reference sequence). The CDR3 extends over 12 amino acids. The CDR3 nucleotides are TGTTCCAGCAGAGCTAAGACAGATACGCAGTATTTT. It translates to CSSRAKTDTQYF.